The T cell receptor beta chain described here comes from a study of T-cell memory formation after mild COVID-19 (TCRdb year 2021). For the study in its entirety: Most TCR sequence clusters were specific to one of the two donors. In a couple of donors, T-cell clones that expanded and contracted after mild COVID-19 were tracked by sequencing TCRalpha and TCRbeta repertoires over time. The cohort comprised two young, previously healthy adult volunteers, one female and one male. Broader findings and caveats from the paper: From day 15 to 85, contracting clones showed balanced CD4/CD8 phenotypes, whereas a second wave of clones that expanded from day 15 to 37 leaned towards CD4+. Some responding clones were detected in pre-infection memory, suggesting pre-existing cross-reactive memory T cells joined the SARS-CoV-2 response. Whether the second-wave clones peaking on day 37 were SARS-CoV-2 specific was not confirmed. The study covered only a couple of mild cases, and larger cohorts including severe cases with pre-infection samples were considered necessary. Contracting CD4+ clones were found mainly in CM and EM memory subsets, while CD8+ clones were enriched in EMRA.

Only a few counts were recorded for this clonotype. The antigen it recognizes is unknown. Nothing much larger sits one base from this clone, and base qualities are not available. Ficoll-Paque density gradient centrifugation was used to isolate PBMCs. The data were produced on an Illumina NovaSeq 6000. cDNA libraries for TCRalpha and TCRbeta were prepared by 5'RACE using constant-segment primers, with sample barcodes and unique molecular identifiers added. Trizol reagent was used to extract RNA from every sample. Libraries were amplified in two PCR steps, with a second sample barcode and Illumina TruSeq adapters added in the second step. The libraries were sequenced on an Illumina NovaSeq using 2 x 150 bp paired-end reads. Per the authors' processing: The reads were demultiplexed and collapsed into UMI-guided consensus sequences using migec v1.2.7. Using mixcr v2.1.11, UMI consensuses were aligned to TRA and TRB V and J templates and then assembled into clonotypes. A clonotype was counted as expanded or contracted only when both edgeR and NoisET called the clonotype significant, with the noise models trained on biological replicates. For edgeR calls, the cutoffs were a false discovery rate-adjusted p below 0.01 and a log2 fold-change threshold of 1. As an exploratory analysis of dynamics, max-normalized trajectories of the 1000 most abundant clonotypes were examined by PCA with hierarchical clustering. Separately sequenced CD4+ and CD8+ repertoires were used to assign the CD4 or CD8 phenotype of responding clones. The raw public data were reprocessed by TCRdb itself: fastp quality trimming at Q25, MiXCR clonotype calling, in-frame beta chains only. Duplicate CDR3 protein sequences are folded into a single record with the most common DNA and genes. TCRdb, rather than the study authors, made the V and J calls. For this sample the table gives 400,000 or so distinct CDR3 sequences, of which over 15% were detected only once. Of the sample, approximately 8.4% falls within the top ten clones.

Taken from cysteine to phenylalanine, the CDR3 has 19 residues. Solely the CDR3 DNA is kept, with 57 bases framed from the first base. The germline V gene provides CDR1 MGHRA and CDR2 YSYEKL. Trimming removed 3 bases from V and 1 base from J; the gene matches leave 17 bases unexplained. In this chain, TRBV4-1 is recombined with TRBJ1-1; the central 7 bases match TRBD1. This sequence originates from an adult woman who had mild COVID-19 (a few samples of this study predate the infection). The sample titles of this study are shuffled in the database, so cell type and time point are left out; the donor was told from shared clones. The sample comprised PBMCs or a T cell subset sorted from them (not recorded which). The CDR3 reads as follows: CASSHPRGQRGDWNTEAFF. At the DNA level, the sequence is TGCGCCAGCAGCCACCCTCGGGGACAGAGAGGGGATTGGAACACTGAAGCTTTCTTT.